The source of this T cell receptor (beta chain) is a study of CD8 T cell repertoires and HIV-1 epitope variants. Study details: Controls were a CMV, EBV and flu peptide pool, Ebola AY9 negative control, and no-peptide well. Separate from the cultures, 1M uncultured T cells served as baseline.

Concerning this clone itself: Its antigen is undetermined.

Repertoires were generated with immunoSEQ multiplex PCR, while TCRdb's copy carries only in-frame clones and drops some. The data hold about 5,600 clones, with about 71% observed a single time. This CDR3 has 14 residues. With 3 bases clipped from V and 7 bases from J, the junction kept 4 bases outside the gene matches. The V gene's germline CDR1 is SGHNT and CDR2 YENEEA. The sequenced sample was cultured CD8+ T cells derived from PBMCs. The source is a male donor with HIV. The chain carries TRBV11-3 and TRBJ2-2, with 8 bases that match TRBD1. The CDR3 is CASSFHRGIGELFF. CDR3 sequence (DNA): TGTGCCAGCAGCTTTCACAGGGGGATCGGGGAGCTGTTTTTT. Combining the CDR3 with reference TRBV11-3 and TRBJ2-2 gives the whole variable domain EAGVVQSPRYKIIEKKQPVAFWCNPISGHNTLYWYLQNLGQGPELLIRYENEEAVDDSQLPKDRFSAERLKGVDSTLKIQPAELGDSAVYLCASSFHRGIGELFFGEGSRLTVL.